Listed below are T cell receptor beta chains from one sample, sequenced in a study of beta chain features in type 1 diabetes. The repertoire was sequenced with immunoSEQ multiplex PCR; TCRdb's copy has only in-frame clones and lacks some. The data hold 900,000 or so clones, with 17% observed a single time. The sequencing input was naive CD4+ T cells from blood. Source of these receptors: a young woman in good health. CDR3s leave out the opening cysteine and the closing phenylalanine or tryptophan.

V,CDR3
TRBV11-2,ASSSPDNEQF
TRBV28,ASSSGHLYEQY
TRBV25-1,ASSEPGGNEQF
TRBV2,ASSGGLAGAETQY
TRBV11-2,ASSFSNTEAF
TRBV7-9,ASSISQTQY
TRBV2,ASSETRSFGNTIY
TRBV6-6,ASSYSQGALGEQY
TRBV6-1,ASNGNTQY
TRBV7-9,ASSLGAGRNPIQY
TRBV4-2,ASSQGAADTQY
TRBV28,ASSAPGLSTDTQY
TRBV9,ASSGGRGQGVGEQF
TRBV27,ASSKGQGSPNNEQF
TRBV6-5,ASSSPTSGDEQF
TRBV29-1,SGKNTGELF
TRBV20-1,SVRRHEQY
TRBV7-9,ASSLARREAF
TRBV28,ASSSGQTNTEAF
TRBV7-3,ASSSGQWNSVAF
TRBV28,ASRETVVSYEQY
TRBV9,ASSVGNRDDTQY
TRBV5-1,ASSSRDRRGQETQY